These T cell receptor beta chains were read from a single sample in a study of blood T cell repertoires in COVID-19. Here immunoSEQ multiplex PCR was the method, and the copy in TCRdb shows in-frame clones only, minus some. The sample consists of roughly 330,000 clones, about 89% of them appearing once. The sequencing input was PBMCs or T cells enriched from blood (not recorded which). The receptors here all came from a woman between 25 and 40 years old who had recovered from COVID-19. Both conserved end residues are part of each CDR3. The order of the fields is CDR3 length, clone size, V gene, D gene, J gene, CDR3 protein, CDR3 DNA. A D gene is named only where the DNA matches it firmly. Not all rows give a size; the values are once, few, many and, for expanded clones, a class.

13	NA	TRBV5-4	TRBD2	TRBJ2-5	CASSLDAVAGVNF	TGTGCCAGCAGCTTGGACGCCGTAGCGGGGGTGAACTTC
17	NA	TRBV6-4	TRBD1	TRBJ1-5	CASIVGCTGGASQPQHF	TGTGCCAGCATCGTGGGCTGTACAGGGGGCGCGAGTCAGCCCCAGCATTTT
14	NA	TRBV4-3	NA	TRBJ1-1	CASSPAPGGTEAFF	TGCGCCAGCAGCCCCGCTCCGGGGGGCACTGAAGCTTTCTTT
14	NA	TRBV5-1	NA	TRBJ1-1	CASTWVRGYTEAFF	TGCGCCAGCACCTGGGTGCGGGGGTACACTGAAGCTTTCTTT
14	few	TRBV7-9	NA	TRBJ1-4	CASSYSGPREKLFF	TGTGCCAGCAGCTACAGTGGCCCTCGGGAAAAACTGTTTTTT
15	NA	TRBV6-5	NA	TRBJ2-1	CASSRNVRLYNEQFF	TGTGCCAGCAGCCGCAACGTTCGGTTGTACAATGAGCAGTTCTTC
14	NA	TRBV28	TRBD1	TRBJ1-2	CASSAADRGYGYTF	TGTGCCAGCTCTGCCGCCGACAGGGGGTATGGCTACACCTTC
13	NA	TRBV5-4	TRBD1	TRBJ2-3	CATQDRGTDTQYF	TGTGCCACCCAAGACAGGGGCACAGATACGCAGTATTTT
21	NA	TRBV9	TRBD2	TRBJ2-2	CASSVSLSGTSRYKGTGELFF	TGTGCCAGCAGCGTAAGTCTTTCCGGGACTAGCCGGTACAAGGGCACCGGGGAGCTGTTTTTT
14	once	TRBV7-9	NA	TRBJ2-7	CASSPQGGLYEQYF	TGTGCCAGCAGCCCCCAGGGGGGTCTCTACGAGCAGTACTTC
14	NA	TRBV6-5	NA	TRBJ2-1	CASSLWGGAGKQFF	TGTGCCAGCAGCCTCTGGGGGGGGGCCGGTAAGCAGTTCTTC
13	NA	TRBV19	NA	TRBJ1-1	CASSIGLDTEAFF	TGTGCCAGTAGTATTGGGCTTGACACTGAAGCTTTCTTT
15	NA	TRBV5-1	NA	TRBJ1-6	CASSSSGAPNSPLHF	TGCGCCAGCAGTTCATCAGGGGCCCCTAATTCACCCCTCCACTTT
14	NA	TRBV19	NA	TRBJ1-2	CASSPRPPGSGYTF	TGTGCCAGTAGCCCCCGCCCCCCAGGGTCTGGCTACACCTTC
13	few	TRBV7-2	TRBD1	TRBJ1-2	CASSQDRNYGYTF	TGTGCCAGCAGCCAGGACAGGAACTATGGCTACACCTTC
14	NA	TRBV5-1	NA	TRBJ1-1	CASSLSGANTEAFF	TGCGCCAGCAGCCTAAGCGGGGCGAACACTGAAGCTTTTTTT
16	NA	TRBV28	NA	TRBJ1-2	CASSFGSGTPNYGYTF	TGTGCCAGCAGTTTCGGGTCAGGGACTCCTAACTATGGCTACACCTTC
14	NA	TRBV4-3	NA	TRBJ1-1	CASSQTPGISEAFF	TGCGCCAGCAGCCAAACTCCCGGGATATCTGAAGCTTTCTTT
16	NA	TRBV11-2	NA	TRBJ1-2	CASSGILREEYYGYTF	TGTGCCAGCAGCGGAATCCTCAGGGAGGAATACTATGGCTACACCTTC
13	NA	TRBV18	NA	TRBJ2-1	CASSEDIYNEQFF	TGTGCCAGCTCAGAGGACATTTACAATGAGCAGTTCTTC
15	few	TRBV29-1	NA	TRBJ1-2	CSVEGRAGANYGYTF	TGCAGCGTTGAAGGTCGGGCGGGGGCGAACTATGGCTACACCTTC
16	once	TRBV2	NA	TRBJ1-2	CASRVFRGRSMDGYTF	TGTGCCAGCAGGGTCTTTCGTGGCAGAAGTATGGATGGCTACACCTTC
16	NA	TRBV19	TRBD1	TRBJ2-2	CASRGDRGSNTGELFF	TGTGCCAGTAGAGGGGACAGGGGGAGTAACACCGGGGAGCTGTTTTTT
14	NA	TRBV27	NA	TRBJ1-4	CASSRGRESEKLFF	TGTGCCAGCAGTCGTGGTCGAGAATCTGAAAAACTGTTTTTT
10	NA	TRBV7-8	NA	TRBJ1-2	CASSPDGYTF	TGTGCCAGCAGCCCTGATGGCTACACCTTC
14	NA	TRBV10-3	TRBD1	TRBJ1-5	CAISPGQGHQPQHF	TGTGCCATCAGCCCGGGACAGGGGCATCAGCCCCAGCATTTT
15	once	TRBV14	NA	TRBJ2-7	CASSHIRDTGYEQYF	TGTGCCAGCAGCCATATCCGGGACACAGGATACGAGCAGTACTTC
14	few	TRBV10-3	NA	TRBJ2-7	CAASAVRGSYEQYF	TGTGCCGCCAGCGCCGTAAGGGGCTCCTACGAGCAGTACTTC